A selection of T cell receptor beta chains follows, all from one sample in a study of T cell responses to AZD1222 COVID-19 vaccine. The table came from immunoSEQ multiplex PCR; TCRdb's copy has only in-frame clones and leaves some out. The data hold roughly 130,000 clones, with more than 85% observed a single time. Material: peripheral blood, obtained on day 0 of AZD1222 vaccination. These receptors originate from an adult in good health. The CDR3 runs from the conserved cysteine through the conserved F or W. D genes are given only for firm matches. Clone size is shown for a subset of rows, as once, few, many or a class of expanded clone.

v_gene,j_gene,abundance,d_gene,CDR3aa,CDR3nt
TRBV12-5,TRBJ1-1,NA,NA,CASGLFSGSNTEAFF,TGTGCTAGTGGTTTGTTTTCAGGTTCGAACACTGAAGCTTTCTTT
TRBV27,TRBJ1-6,NA,TRBD1,CASRAPRQGFNSPLHF,TGTGCCAGCAGGGCCCCTCGACAGGGGTTTAATTCACCCCTCCACTTT
TRBV27,TRBJ1-1,NA,TRBD1,CASSLEGWGTGNTEAFF,TGTGCCAGCAGTTTAGAGGGTTGGGGGACAGGGAACACTGAAGCTTTCTTT
TRBV6-5,TRBJ1-5,few,NA,CASGSSNQPQHF,TGTGCCAGCGGGAGCAGCAATCAGCCCCAGCATTTT
TRBV27,TRBJ1-2,NA,NA,CASSLGSSNYGYTF,TGTGCCAGCAGTTTGGGCAGTTCTAACTATGGCTACACCTTC
TRBV6-5,TRBJ1-1,NA,NA,CASSYKAGMWSEAFF,TGTGCCAGCAGTTACAAGGCAGGGATGTGGTCTGAAGCTTTCTTT
TRBV19,TRBJ2-1,NA,NA,CASSIGRAVSEQFF,TGTGCCAGTAGTATAGGCCGGGCAGTCTCTGAGCAGTTCTTC
TRBV7-9,TRBJ1-1,NA,TRBD1,CASSQLDRVAEAFF,TGTGCCAGCAGCCAATTGGACAGGGTTGCTGAAGCTTTCTTT
TRBV7-2,TRBJ1-2,NA,TRBD1,CASSLTLTRIQGSYGYTF,TGTGCCAGCAGCCTCACCCTCACGAGAATACAGGGGAGCTATGGCTACACCTTC
TRBV2,TRBJ1-4,NA,TRBD1,CASSPGTGGRNNEKLFF,TGTGCCAGCAGCCCCGGGACAGGGGGCCGTAATAATGAAAAACTGTTTTTT
TRBV5-1,TRBJ2-7,NA,TRBD1,CASRTTAGTGGYEQYF,TGCGCCAGCAGAACCACAGCCGGGACAGGGGGATACGAGCAGTACTTC
TRBV5-1,TRBJ1-1,once,NA,CASSRGRDTEAFF,TGCGCCAGCAGCCGCGGGAGGGACACTGAAGCTTTCTTT
TRBV10-3,TRBJ2-3,NA,NA,CAISVSGLTDTQYF,TGTGCCATCAGTGTCTCTGGGCTCACAGATACGCAGTATTTT
TRBV7-2,TRBJ2-2,NA,TRBD1,CASSLAGQGIGELFF,TGTGCCAGCAGCTTAGCGGGACAGGGAATCGGGGAGCTGTTTTTT
TRBV2,TRBJ2-7,NA,NA,CASSPLVVHEQYF,TGTGCCAGCAGTCCCCTAGTCGTCCACGAGCAGTACTTC
TRBV2,TRBJ2-7,NA,NA,CASREQLYEQYF,TGTGCCAGTAGGGAACAGCTCTACGAGCAGTACTTC
TRBV6-5,TRBJ1-2,NA,TRBD1,CASSYSTGNHGYTF,TGTGCCAGCAGTTACTCGACAGGGAATCATGGCTACACCTTC
TRBV19,TRBJ2-5,NA,TRBD2,CASSPSLSRLADKTLQETQYF,TGTGCCAGTAGTCCAAGTCTATCCCGGCTAGCGGATAAAACCCTCCAAGAGACCCAGTACTTC
TRBV18,TRBJ1-2,NA,NA,CASGETDTHYGYTF,TGTGCCAGCGGGGAGACAGATACCCACTATGGCTACACCTTC
TRBV5-3,TRBJ2-3,NA,NA,CARSFRDSTDTQYF,TGTGCCAGAAGCTTCCGGGACAGCACAGATACGCAGTATTTT
TRBV15,TRBJ2-7,NA,TRBD2,CATSRGGGIPYEQYF,TGTGCCACCAGCAGAGGGGGAGGGATACCCTACGAGCAGTACTTC
TRBV7-3,TRBJ2-1,NA,TRBD1,CASSLKRGRSRNEQFF,TGTGCCAGCAGCTTAAAGAGGGGGCGATCACGCAATGAGCAGTTCTTC
TRBV2,TRBJ1-2,few,NA,CASKFLLGIPNYGYTF,TGTGCCAGCAAGTTCCTCCTAGGGATCCCTAACTATGGCTACACCTTC
TRBV20-1,TRBJ1-2,few,NA,CSASRGVGYTF,TGCAGTGCTAGTCGGGGGGTTGGCTACACCTTC
TRBV2,TRBJ2-5,NA,NA,CASSGHSPGETQYF,TGTGCCAGCAGTGGTCACAGCCCCGGTGAGACCCAGTACTTC
TRBV6-5,TRBJ2-5,NA,NA,CASSYSGPPLQETQYF,TGTGCCAGCAGTTACTCGGGACCGCCCCTCCAAGAGACCCAGTACTTC
TRBV18,TRBJ1-6,NA,NA,CASSPPAGEGSPLHF,TGTGCCAGCTCACCACCGGCAGGGGAGGGATCACCCCTCCACTTT
TRBV3-1/TRBV3-2,TRBJ2-3,NA,NA,CASSQPGHGGTDTQYF,TGTGCCAGCAGCCAACCGGGACACGGGGGCACAGATACGCAGTATTTT
TRBV7-6,TRBJ1-2,NA,NA,CASTRLVGAYGYTF,TGTGCCAGCACCCGACTAGTGGGGGCCTATGGCTACACCTTC
TRBV19,TRBJ1-5,NA,NA,CASSISGTGSIQPQHF,TGTGCCAGTAGTATTTCCGGGACCGGTAGTATACAGCCCCAGCATTTT
TRBV6-5,TRBJ1-5,NA,TRBD1,CASAQGAGQPQHF,TGTGCCAGCGCACAGGGGGCCGGCCAGCCCCAGCATTTT
TRBV4-2,TRBJ1-3,NA,TRBD1,CASSQVLGGSSGNTIYF,TGTGCCAGCAGCCAAGTATTAGGGGGCAGCTCTGGAAACACCATATATTTT
TRBV6-5,TRBJ2-5,once,NA,CASSYGEMETQYF,TGTGCCAGCAGTTATGGCGAAATGGAGACCCAGTACTTC
TRBV18,TRBJ2-7,NA,NA,CASSPSLDGPSSYEQYF,TGTGCCAGCTCACCTTCCTTAGATGGCCCCAGCTCCTACGAGCAGTACTTC
TRBV4-1,TRBJ1-2,once,NA,CASSQDGVWGSNYGYTF,TGCGCCAGCAGCCAAGATGGGGTTTGGGGCAGCAACTATGGCTACACCTTC
TRBV11-2,TRBJ2-2,NA,NA,CASSPYSPGELFF,TGTGCCAGCAGCCCCTATTCACCCGGGGAGCTGTTTTTT
TRBV7-2,TRBJ1-2,once,TRBD1,CASSPRTGINGYTF,TGTGCCAGCAGCCCCAGGACAGGGATCAATGGCTACACCTTC
TRBV12-3/TRBV12-4,TRBJ2-7,NA,NA,CASSAGSSYEQYF,TGTGCCAGCAGCGCAGGGAGCTCCTACGAGCAGTACTTC
TRBV29-1,TRBJ1-2,NA,NA,CSVESERGGYTF,TGCAGCGTTGAATCAGAAAGGGGAGGCTACACCTTC
TRBV19,TRBJ1-1,NA,NA,CASSGFTWTEAFF,TGTGCCAGTAGCGGGTTTACGTGGACTGAAGCTTTCTTT
TRBV12-3/TRBV12-4,TRBJ1-1,NA,TRBD1,CASSARDRGAFF,TGTGCCAGCAGTGCCCGGGACAGGGGAGCTTTCTTT
TRBV27,TRBJ2-7,NA,NA,CASSTRGSGTYEQYF,TGTGCCAGCAGTACCCGGGGTAGCGGAACCTACGAGCAGTACTTC
TRBV15,TRBJ2-3,NA,TRBD2,CATSRDSGKGADTQYF,TGTGCCACCAGCAGGGATAGCGGGAAAGGTGCAGATACGCAGTATTTT
TRBV5-1,TRBJ2-7,NA,NA,CASSLGGQSRSYEQYF,TGCGCCAGCAGCCTGGGGGGGCAATCAAGGAGCTACGAGCAGTACTTC
TRBV9,TRBJ1-2,NA,NA,CASSEEGGGYTF,TGTGCCAGCAGCGAGGAGGGGGGTGGCTACACCTTC
TRBV13,TRBJ2-2,NA,TRBD2,CASSLGLAGTGELFF,TGTGCCAGCAGCTTAGGCCTAGCGGGCACCGGGGAGCTGTTTTTT
TRBV5-1,TRBJ2-2,NA,NA,CASQSGANTGELFF,TGCGCCAGCCAAAGCGGAGCGAACACCGGGGAGCTGTTTTTT
TRBV2,TRBJ1-2,NA,NA,CASTRVQDGYTF,TGTGCCAGCACACGGGTCCAAGATGGCTACACCTTC
TRBV29-1,TRBJ1-5,NA,NA,CSAGGGNQPQHF,TGCAGCGCCGGGGGGGGTAATCAGCCCCAGCATTTT
TRBV27,TRBJ2-7,NA,TRBD2,CASRDSGLSYEQYF,TGTGCCAGCAGGGATAGCGGGCTGTCCTACGAGCAGTACTTC
TRBV27,TRBJ2-7,few,NA,CASSHRGKDYEQYF,TGTGCCAGCAGTCATAGGGGTAAGGACTACGAGCAGTACTTC
TRBV5-1,TRBJ2-4,NA,TRBD2,CASSPDGLAGIAKNIQYF,TGCGCCAGCAGCCCGGACGGACTAGCGGGGATAGCCAAAAACATTCAGTACTTC
TRBV4-1,TRBJ2-3,NA,NA,CASSQETRFSIESTDTQYF,TGCGCCAGCAGCCAAGAGACTCGGTTTTCGATCGAGAGCACAGATACGCAGTATTTT
TRBV10-3,TRBJ2-7,NA,NA,CAIRDASSYEQYF,TGTGCCATCAGGGACGCGAGCTCCTACGAGCAGTACTTC
TRBV12-3/TRBV12-4,TRBJ1-2,NA,NA,CASSFLGYGYTF,TGTGCCAGCAGTTTCTTGGGTTATGGCTACACCTTC
TRBV7-9,TRBJ2-3,NA,NA,CASSPPLSLARTDTQYF,TGTGCCAGCAGCCCTCCCCTATCGCTAGCGAGAACAGATACGCAGTATTTT